This T cell receptor beta chain was sequenced for a study of blood T cells in healthy people across ages. The CDR3 extends over 13 amino acids. Trimming pared 4 bases from V and 11 bases from J, leaving 15 bases between. Per germline, CDR1 MDHEN and CDR2 SYDVKM. Regarding the study as a whole: Whereas aged donors had fewer naive CD4+ cells, long-lived donors had more of them and higher diversity. Unsorted PBMC material precluded a definitive naive versus antigen-experienced comparison.

For this clonotype: Antigen: not known.

Sample-barcoded 5' priming and a J-beta primer mix drove a second PCR of roughly 7 to 11 cycles. Every sample returned 2.5 million or more CDR3-containing paired-end reads. Via MiXCR, TCRdb re-called the 5' RACE reads, giving one row per CDR3 protein. The repertoire holds about 1.6 million distinct CDR3 sequences, 30% to 40% seen once, with over 9% in the top ten. The chain has TRBV28 and TRBJ1-5; D unclear. The sequencing sample was made of blood. The sequence came from a woman aged 30 to 39 in good health. The CDR3, as DNA: TGTGCCAGCAGTTCGAATTGGGTGCGGGCCCAGCATTTT. Translated: CASSSNWVRAQHF.